The 21 T cell receptor beta chains listed next were all sequenced from one sample in a study of Graves' ophthalmopathy and Graves' hyperthyroidism. The sequenced template was RNA, covering the TCR beta CDR3 region. First-round RT-PCR with HTBI primers preceded a second-round multiplex PCR. TCRdb reprocessed the multiplex PCR reads via MiXCR and lists one record per CDR3 protein. The table has over 650,000 distinct CDR3 sequences, about two fifths seen once; the top ten hold over 2.5%. What was sequenced was peripheral blood. The receptors here all came from an adult man with Graves' ophthalmopathy.

The rearrangement links TRBV7-3 to TRBJ2-3; D perhaps matches TRBD2 (6 bases). The CDR3 consists of 13 residues. Germline-derived CDR1 and CDR2 are SGHTA and FQGTGA. V dropped 4 bases and J dropped 4 bases, with 9 bases sitting between them. CDR3 DNA: TGTGCCAGCAGCTCGGGGACTTCAGATACGCAGTATTTT. Translated, it gives CASSSGTSDTQYF. Full variable domain (outside the CDR3, taken from reference TRBV7-3 and TRBJ2-3): GAGVSQTPSNKVTEKGKYVELRCDPISGHTALYWYRQSLGQGPEFLIYFQGTGAADDSGLPNDRFFAVRPEGSVSTLKIQRTERGDSAVYLCASSSGTSDTQYFGPGTRLTVL.

On this clonotype itself: One base away lies a much larger clone, so this may be a sequencing read error. V and J are TRBV2 and TRBJ1-5; D unclear. The germline CDR1 and CDR2 sequences are SNHLY and FYNNEI. The CDR3 spans 13 residues. V was clipped by 7 bases and J by 6 bases, with 13 bases between them. The CDR3 spells CASTWREGQPQHF. The CDR3 bases are TGTGCCAGCACTTGGCGGGAAGGTCAGCCCCAGCATTTT.

The chain carries TRBV11-2 and TRBJ1-2; unclear D gene. The germline CDR1 and CDR2 sequences are SGHAT and FQNNGV. There are 15 residues in the CDR3. Deletions cut 4 bases from V and 4 bases from J, with 16 bases between. CDR3 amino acids: CASSSSLLGGYGYTF. In DNA, the CDR3 is TGTGCCAGCAGCTCAAGCTTGCTGGGCGGCTATGGCTACACCTTC.

The gene calls are TRBV3-1 and TRBJ2-7, with 7 bases lining up with TRBD1. With V trimmed by 5 bases and J by 6 bases, 16 bases remained unmatched. Per germline, CDR1 LGHDT and CDR2 YNNKEL (reference sequence). The CDR3 is made up of 16 amino acids. CDR3 DNA sequence: TGTGCCAGCAGCTTAGAAATCGGACAGGCGCTTCGCGAGCAGTACTTC. Translated, it gives CASSLEIGQALREQYF.

This clonotype was seen a few times. The DNA of the CDR3 is TGTGCCAGCAGCGCCTTTCCGGGAGGTTTGTCTGAAGCTTTCTTT. It encodes CASSAFPGGLSEAFF. The V and J genes are TRBV7-2 and TRBJ1-1; D is unresolved. This CDR3 is 15 amino acids long. Trimming took off 5 bases at V and 6 bases at J, with 19 bases between the two ends. The germline gives CDR1 SGHTA, CDR2 FQGNSA.

At least ten counts were recorded for this clonotype. This chain joins TRBV19 and TRBJ1-1, with D maybe TRBD1 (5 bases). Germline-derived CDR1 and CDR2 are LNHDA and SQIVND (reference sequence). The CDR3 is made up of 13 amino acids. V lost 3 bases and J lost 1, with 6 bases in between. The CDR3 protein is CASSMGENTEAFF. The CDR3 region has the DNA TGTGCCAGTAGTATGGGGGAGAACACTGAAGCTTTCTTT.

Only a few counts were recorded for this clonotype. The rearrangement uses TRBV7-4 and TRBJ1-4, with D tentatively TRBD1 (5 bases). Germline CDR1 SGHVT, CDR2 SQSDAQ. V was shortened by 2 bases and J by 6 bases, with 13 bases between the two germline ends. The CDR3 sequence is 15 residues long. CDR3 residues: CASSLIWDGDEKLFF. As DNA, the CDR3 is TGTGCCAGCAGCTTAATCTGGGACGGAGATGAAAAACTGTTTTTT.

The chain is built from TRBV7-8 and TRBJ2-3; 12 nucleotides line up with TRBD1. V trimming: 5 bases; J trimming: 4 bases; junction bases outside the gene matches: 4. The CDR3 has 15 residues. CDR1 is SGHVS, CDR2 FQNEAQ, per germline. As DNA, the CDR3 is TGTGCCAGCAGCGCGGGACAGGGGGCGTCAGATACGCAGTATTTT. It yields the protein CASSAGQGASDTQYF.

V is TRBV28 and J is TRBJ2-5; D is possibly TRBD2 (6 bases). Trimming took 7 bases from V and 5 from J, leaving 14 bases between them. CDR1 and CDR2 from the germline V gene are MDHEN and SYDVKM. The CDR3 consists of 13 residues. CDR3 sequence (DNA): TGTGCCAGCAAGTTGTGGGGGGATGAGACCCAGTACTTC. Encoded protein: CASKLWGDETQYF.

This clonotype showed up just a few times. The V and J genes are TRBV9 and TRBJ2-2; D is perhaps TRBD1 (5 bases). V lost 0 bases, J lost 2 bases, and 11 bases lay in between. This CDR3 is 16 amino acids long. In germline, CDR1 is SGDLS, CDR2 YYNGEE. The CDR3 coding sequence is TGTGCCAGCAGCGTAGTGGGGCAGAAAAACACCGGGGAGCTGTTTTTT. Its protein product is CASSVVGQKNTGELFF.

This clonotype appeared many times. The J gene is TRBJ1-1, the V gene TRBV7-3; the D gene is possibly TRBD1 (5 bases). Germline V gene data show CDR1 as SGHTA and CDR2 as FQGTGA. V lost 0 bases, J lost 5 bases, and 22 bases lay in between. The CDR3 spans 18 residues. The CDR3 DNA follows: TGTGCCAGCAGCTTAACGGGGTTCCTCAGGGTCAGGCGGACTGAAGCTTTCTTT. This sequence encodes CASSLTGFLRVRRTEAFF. The variable domain in full, with the rest retrieved from reference TRBV7-3 and TRBJ1-1, is GAGVSQTPSNKVTEKGKYVELRCDPISGHTALYWYRQSLGQGPEFLIYFQGTGAADDSGLPNDRFFAVRPEGSVSTLKIQRTERGDSAVYLCASSLTGFLRVRRTEAFFGQGTRLTVV.

This clonotype was detected ten times or more. The junction departs from the called germline gene at one end, perhaps through a read error. V gene TRBV9 combines with J gene TRBJ1-6; 7 bases line up with TRBD1. CDR1 SGDLS and CDR2 YYNGEE come from the germline V gene. This CDR3 is 14 amino acids long. The CDR3 DNA sequence: TGCGCCAGCAGCTTCGGGACAGCTAATTCACCCCTCCACTTT. Translating gives CASSFGTANSPLHF.

J is TRBJ1-1 and V is TRBV29-1, with D unresolved. Deletions cut 8 bases from V and 0 bases from J, with 10 bases between. The CDR3 covers 12 residues. Germline V CDR1 and CDR2: SQVTM, ANQGSEA. DNA for the CDR3: TGCAGCTTACGGACGTTGAACACTGAAGCTTTCTTT. It translates to CSLRTLNTEAFF.

V is TRBV10-3 and J is TRBJ2-7; 8 nucleotides align to TRBD1. CDR1 is ENHRY and CDR2 is SYGVKD in the germline V gene. The J segment lost 2 bases and the V segment lost 5 bases, leaving 2 bases of the junction unmatched. The CDR3 length is 13 residues. CDR3 in DNA: TGTGCCATCAGTCCGACAGGGGCCTACGAGCAGTACTTC. This translates into CAISPTGAYEQYF.

This clonotype was seen many times. The V and J genes are TRBV10-3 and TRBJ2-7; D uncertain. The CDR3 is made up of 12 amino acids. Germline lookup yields CDR1 ENHRY and CDR2 SYGVKD. The CDR3 DNA follows: TGTGCTCACGCCCGGACGGTCGACGAGCAGTACTTC. This translates into CAHARTVDEQYF.

This clonotype has just a few counts. V usage is TRBV5-1 and J usage is TRBJ1-2; 8 bases match TRBD1. Germline CDR1 reads SGHRS; CDR2 reads YFSETQ. The length of the CDR3 is 19 residues. V was clipped by 3 bases and J by 4 bases; unmatched bases: 20. The CDR3 loop reads CASSSGIGQGYMPSYGYTF. CDR3 bases: TGCGCCAGCAGCTCCGGTATTGGACAGGGCTATATGCCGTCCTATGGCTACACCTTC.

This clonotype was counted many times. The CDR3: CSVEGSSRPQETQYF. CDR3 coding DNA: TGCAGCGTTGAAGGGTCCTCTCGGCCACAAGAGACCCAGTACTTC. V is TRBV29-1 and J is TRBJ2-5; no clear D. Germline V gives CDR1 SQVTM, CDR2 ANQGSEA. V was cut by 1 base and J by 2 bases, with 14 bases left in between. This CDR3 contains 15 residues.

In its sample, this clonotype was seen many times. Just one base apart from a much larger clone, this may be a read error. The chain carries TRBV19 and TRBJ2-7; possibly TRBD1 for D (5 bases). The CDR3 runs to 11 residues. Germline V CDR1 and CDR2: LNHDA, SQIVND (reference sequence). Trimming pared 9 bases from V and 4 bases from J, leaving 10 bases between. CDR3 region: CASSSGYEQYF. The CDR3 DNA is TGTGCCAGCAGCTCAGGGTACGAGCAGTACTTC.

The sample holds many counts of this clonotype. The chain uses TRBV12-3 or TRBV12-4 and TRBJ1-5, with 8 bases fitting TRBD1. The CDR3 has 12 residues. V shed 5 bases and J 11 bases; nucleotides not matched to a gene: 5. CDR3 region: CASSKTGGSQHF. CDR3 sequence (DNA): TGTGCCAGCAGTAAAACAGGGGGATCCCAGCATTTT.

Concerning this clonotype itself: A much larger clone lies one base from this, so it may be a read error. In this CDR3 the conserved last residue, phenylalanine or tryptophan, is missing, so a read error is likely. This chain connects TRBV7-9 to TRBJ1-2, with a possible D match to TRBD1 (6 bases). Germline CDR1 SEHNR, CDR2 FQNEAQ (reference sequence). Trimming pared 5 bases from V and 2 bases from J, leaving 12 bases between. This CDR3 region has 14 residues. CDR3 region: CASSLNRANYGYTL. As DNA, the CDR3 is TGTGCCAGCAGCCTGAACAGGGCCAACTATGGCTACACCCTC.

Turning to this clonotype: This may come from a read error, since a much larger clone is one base off. J is TRBJ2-5 and V is TRBV7-9; D remains unclear. The CDR3 is made up of 16 amino acids. V was cut by 3 bases and J by 9 bases, with 23 bases left in between. Germline loops: CDR1 SEHNR, CDR2 FQNEAQ (reference sequence). CDR3 nucleotide sequence: TGTGCCAGCAGCTTCCGAGGATGGGGAACTCTTGAGGCCCAGTACTTC. This sequence encodes CASSFRGWGTLEAQYF.